This entry is about one T cell receptor (beta chain). This sample stems from a study of blood T cell repertoires in COVID-19. Study details: Spain, Italy and the United States supplied samples that represented acute and convalescent COVID-19.

This table comes from immunoSEQ multiplex PCR, and its TCRdb copy is limited to in-frame clones, with some not included. The table lists 200,000 to 250,000 clones, approximately 86% of them singletons, with less than 4% in the top ten. The CDR3 is made up of 14 amino acids. Trimming pared 4 bases from V and 1 base from J, leaving 9 bases between. From germline, CDR1 is SGHDT and CDR2 YYEEEE. V is TRBV5-6 and J is TRBJ1-3; possible D gene TRBD1, 6 bases. This receptor was identified in a woman of 80 years or more with acute or convalescent COVID-19. Sequenced input: peripheral blood. The CDR3 nucleotides are TGTGCCAGCAGCCCGCAGGGGTCTGGAAACACCATATATTTT. Residues: CASSPQGSGNTIYF.